Each of the 3 T cell receptor beta chains below was sequenced from the same sample in a study of cytomegalovirus exposure and HLA in healthy donors. Measured with immunoSEQ multiplex PCR; TCRdb has only the in-frame clones, and not every one. The sample has some 79,000 clones; approximately 94% are singletons. The sequencing sample was made of PBMCs. These receptor sequences come from a woman in her late teens or twenties in good health and CMV-seropositive.

The V and J genes are TRBV2 and TRBJ2-7; D may be TRBD1 (5 bases). CDR3 length: 11 amino acids. V lost 9 bases and J lost 2, with 8 bases in between. Per germline, CDR1 SNHLY and CDR2 FYNNEI. This CDR3 is CASDSTYEQYF. The CDR3 coding sequence is TGTGCCAGTGACAGTACCTACGAGCAGTACTTC.

Written as DNA, the CDR3 is TGCGCCAGCAGACCCCCCGACCAAAGAGGGTACAATGAGCAGTTCTTC. It translates to CASRPPDQRGYNEQFF. This chain joins TRBV5-1 and TRBJ2-1; maybe TRBD2 (5 bases). V was pared by 5 bases and J by 4 bases, with 19 bases between. The CDR3 covers 16 residues. Germline values: CDR1 SGHRS, CDR2 YFSETQ.

The V and J genes are TRBV2 and TRBJ2-5; TRBD1 agrees at 9 bases. The CDR3 has 15 residues. V shed 4 bases and J 6 bases; nucleotides not matched to a gene: 9. The germline V gene has CDR1 SNHLY and CDR2 FYNNEI. CDR3 residues: CASSVGQGSTKTQYF. For the CDR3, the DNA is TGTGCCAGCAGTGTAGGACAGGGGTCAACGAAGACCCAGTACTTC.